These 9 T cell receptor beta chains came from one sample sequenced in a study of tissue T cells after allogeneic stem cell transplantation (dated by TCRdb to between 2021 and 2022). Interpreted using the paper, the time point label stands for: mouse harvest day 7 after allogeneic transplant. Each mouse graft consisted of 10^7 T-cell-depleted bone marrow cells plus 10^6 splenic CD5+ T cells and was given by tail vein injection. Preparation of the library involved the immunoSEQ multiplex PCR assay. TCRdb's version of the immuneACCESS table is confined to in-frame rearrangements and falls short of the full clone set. An unresolved V gene accounts for under half of the shortfall where checked; the remainder is of unknown origin. Across this sample there are roughly 5,300 clones, with just over 50% seen only once. The ten most abundant clones make up 7% to 10% of the sample. Input material: gut tissue. Receptors originate from a female BALB/c mouse given C57BL/6 T cells with graft-versus-host disease after an allogeneic hematopoietic cell transplant.

By share of the sample, this clone is medium-sized. Gene names and germline match the mouse. The CDR3 extends 1 residue past the end of the read, so its final part is completed from the germline J gene. V and J are TRBV2 and TRBJ1-3, with D uncertain. Germline CDR1 reads LGHNA; CDR2 reads YSYQKL. V gave up 0 bases and J gave up 0 bases, with 6 bases separating them. CDR3 size: 15 residues. The chain's CDR3 is CASSQDGDSGNTLYF. The part of the CDR3 DNA that was read is TGTGCCAGCAGCCAAGATGGGGATTCTGGAAATACGCTCTAT. Based on the CDR3 plus reference TRBV2 and TRBJ1-3, the full variable domain is DPKIIQKPKYLVAVTGSEKILICEQYLGHNAMYWYRQSAKKPLEFMFSYSYQKLMDNQTASSRFQPQSSKKNHLDLQITALKPDDSATYFCASSQDGDSGNTLYFGEGSRLIVV.

Regarding this clone: The genes are named according to mouse. The DNA ends 1 residue before the CDR3 does, and the rest of the CDR3 is filled in from the germline J gene. The J gene is TRBJ2-7, the V gene TRBV23. In germline, CDR1 is KGHTA, CDR2 FQNQQP. There are 10 residues in the CDR3. The CDR3 here is CSSSHYEQYF. The CDR3 bases that were read are TGCTCCAGCAGTCACTATGAACAGTAC.

This clone showed up just a few times. The genes are named according to mouse. The read halts 1 residue ahead of the CDR3 end, with the missing end drawn from the germline J gene. This chain links TRBV23 with TRBJ2-7; the table calls TRBD1, which could not be checked here. Per the germline V gene, CDR1 is KGHTA and CDR2 is FQNQQP. This CDR3 is built from 12 residues. The sequenced CDR3 bases are TGCTCCAGCAGCACAGGGGGCTTTGAACAGTAC. This sequence encodes CSSSTGGFEQY. The entire CDR3 sequence reads CSSSTGGFEQYF.

This clone was seen a single time. Mouse gene names and germline throughout. The CDR3 is cut off 1 residue early in the read; its end comes from the germline J gene. The V call is TRBV3, the J call TRBJ1-1, with TRBD1 matching 8 bases. Trimming cost V 5 bases and J 3 bases; bases outside gene matches: 2. Per the germline V gene, CDR1 is SNHLY and CDR2 is FYNGKV (reference sequence). This CDR3 comprises 13 residues. The sequenced part of the CDR3 DNA is TGTGCCAGCAGCCCGGACAGGGACACAGAAGTCTTC. It codes for CASSPDRDTEVF. The full CDR3 sequence reads CASSPDRDTEVFF.

Worth noting for this clone: Genes here carry mouse names. The read halts 1 residue ahead of the CDR3 end, with the missing end drawn from the germline J gene. This sequence joins TRBV31 and TRBJ1-1, with D possibly being TRBD1 (6 bases). V was pared by 0 bases and J by 3 bases, with 8 bases between. CDR1 and CDR2 (germline): GKSSPN, SITVG. This CDR3 region has 13 residues. The CDR3 bases that were read are TGTGCCTGGAGTCTAAGGGGGGACACAGAAGTCTTC. It yields the protein CAWSLRGDTEVF. The complete CDR3 reads CAWSLRGDTEVFF. Drawing the rest from reference TRBV31 and TRBJ1-1, the complete variable domain is AQTIHQWPVAEIKAVGSPLSLGCTIKGKSSPNLYWYWQATGGTLQQLFYSITVGQVESVVQLNLSASRPKDDQFILSTEKLLLSHSGFYLCAWSLRGDTEVFFGKGTRLTVV.

In its sample, this clone was seen once. Mouse names are used for the genes. The read halts 1 residue ahead of the CDR3 end, with the missing end drawn from the germline J gene. The rearrangement links TRBV26 to TRBJ2-3; TRBD2 agrees at 9 bases. The V gene's germline CDR1 is KGHPV and CDR2 FQNQEV (reference sequence). The J segment lost 1 base and the V segment lost 6 bases, leaving 8 bases of the junction unmatched. The CDR3 is 16 residues long. The CDR3 protein is CASSPPGLGGAETLYF. CDR3 DNA (partial): TGTGCCAGCAGCCCCCCGGGACTGGGCGGTGCAGAAACGCTGTAT.

A remark on this clone: The germline and genes are mouse ones. Coverage ceases 1 residue before the CDR3 finishes, and the germline J gene fills in the end. The chain employs TRBV26 and TRBJ2-1; weak D call: TRBD1 (7 bases). Germline V gene sequence: CDR1 KGHPV, CDR2 FQNQEV (reference sequence). Trimming removed 0 bases at V and 3 bases at J, with 9 bases between. This CDR3 is built from 15 residues. The covered CDR3 bases are TGTGCCAGCAGTCTGTCGAGGGGGCTCTATGCTGAGCAGTTC. Translated: CASSLSRGLYAEQF. The full CDR3 protein reads CASSLSRGLYAEQFF. The variable domain in full, completed from reference TRBV26 and TRBJ2-1, reads NSKVIQTPRYLVKGQGQKAKMRCIPEKGHPVVFWYQQNKNNEFKFLINFQNQEVLQQIDMTEKRFSAECPSNSPCSLEIQSSEAGDSALYLCASSLSRGLYAEQFFGPGTRLTVL.

With regard to this clone: Mouse gene names and germline throughout. The read halts 1 residue ahead of the CDR3 end, with the missing end drawn from the germline J gene. The chain employs TRBV13-1 and TRBJ2-7; 9 bases agree with TRBD2. The CDR3 is 14 residues long. V was clipped by 0 bases and J by 4 bases; unmatched bases: 2. Germline V CDR1 and CDR2: NSHNY, SYGAGN. Here the CDR3 reads CASSDAGGGYEQYF. Incomplete CDR3 DNA: TGTGCCAGCAGTGATGCTGGGGGGGGGTATGAACAGTAC.

As for this clone: Any gene name here is a mouse gene name. The read ends 1 residue before the CDR3 terminus; that terminus is restored from the germline J gene. The chain carries TRBV26 and TRBJ1-4, with 11 bases matching TRBD1. V gave up 4 bases and J gave up 7 bases; unmatched junction bases: 2. The germline CDR1 and CDR2 sequences are KGHPV and FQNQEV (reference sequence). The CDR3 has 14 residues. The sequenced part of the CDR3 DNA is TGTGCCAGCAGTCGGACAGGGGGCACCGAAAGATTATTT. It specifies CASSRTGGTERLF. The complete CDR3 protein is CASSRTGGTERLFF.